This T cell receptor beta chain was observed in a study of sequential checkpoint blockade in melanoma. Study details: Both treatment sequences were followed by maintenance nivolumab.

Regarding treatment: randomized to nivolumab then ipilimumab (arm A) or the reverse (arm B). Clones were sequenced by immunoSEQ multiplex PCR, and TCRdb holds only the in-frame ones, with some missing. The sample contains 7,500 to 9,500 clones, less than 30% of which appear only once. Germline values: CDR1 KGHSH, CDR2 LQKENI. This CDR3 region has 15 residues. V was clipped by 2 bases and J by 8 bases, with 15 bases between them. This specimen was tumor tissue (inferred from file names), taken from a patient given nivolumab and ipilimumab in sequence. The V gene is TRBV18, the J gene TRBJ2-2, with D possibly being TRBD2 (5 bases). The sequence came from a human donor with melanoma. This CDR3 is CASSPWYPGTGELFF. CDR3 nucleotides: TGTGCCAGCTCACCATGGTATCCGGGAACGGGGGAGCTGTTTTTT.